This T cell receptor (beta chain) emerged from a study of cytomegalovirus exposure and HLA in healthy donors. The PCR made use of 60 Vbeta and 13 Jbeta primers. Using immunoSEQ multiplex PCR, the repertoire was profiled, and TCRdb retains in-frame clones only, with some absent. The sample has around 150,000 clones; roughly four fifths are singletons. Trimming left V 5 bases short and J 3 bases short, with 4 bases between. This CDR3 has 11 residues. Germline V lookup: CDR1 MDHEN, CDR2 SYDVKM. The origin of this receptor is a woman aged 50 to 60 in good health and CMV-seronegative. The chain carries TRBV28 and TRBJ1-1; D is undetermined. Material for sequencing was PBMCs. In nucleotides, the CDR3 is TGTGCCAGCAGTCCGGACACTGAAGCTTTCTTT. Protein: CASSPDTEAFF. Looking up the rest from reference TRBV28 and TRBJ1-1 gives the full variable domain: DVKVTQSSRYLVKRTGEKVFLECVQDMDHENMFWYRQDPGLGLRLIYFSYDVKMKEKGDIPEGYSVSREKKERFSLILESASTNQTSMYLCASSPDTEAFFGQGTRLTVV.